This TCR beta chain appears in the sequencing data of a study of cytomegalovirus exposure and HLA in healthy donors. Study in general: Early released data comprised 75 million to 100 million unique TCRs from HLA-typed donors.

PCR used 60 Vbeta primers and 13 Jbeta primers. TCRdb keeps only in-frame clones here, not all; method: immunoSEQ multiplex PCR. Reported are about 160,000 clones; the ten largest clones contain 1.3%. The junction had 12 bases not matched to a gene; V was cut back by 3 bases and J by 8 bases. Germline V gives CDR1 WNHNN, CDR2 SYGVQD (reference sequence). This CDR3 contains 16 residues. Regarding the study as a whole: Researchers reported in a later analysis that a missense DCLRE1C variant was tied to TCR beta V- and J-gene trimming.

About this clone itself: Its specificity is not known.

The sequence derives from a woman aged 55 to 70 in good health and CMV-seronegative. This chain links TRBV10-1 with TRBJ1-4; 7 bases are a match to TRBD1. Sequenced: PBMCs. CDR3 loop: CASSDASGQPQEKLFF. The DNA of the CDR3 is TGCGCCAGCAGTGACGCTTCGGGACAGCCACAAGAAAAACTGTTTTTT.